Included here is one TCR beta chain sequence, with context. The record originates from a study of T cell responses to AZD1222 COVID-19 vaccine. Some clones are missing from TCRdb's copy, which holds only in-frame ones; the method was immunoSEQ multiplex PCR. This sample has approximately 110,000 clones, with roughly nine tenths found just once. The CDR3 is 14 amino acids. Trimming cost V 3 bases and J 0 bases, with 5 bases left between them. Looked up from germline, CDR1 is KGHDR and CDR2 is SFDVKD. Sequences were derived from peripheral blood, sampled on day 0 of AZD1222 vaccination. This clonotype was obtained from an adult in good health. The V and J genes are TRBV24-1 and TRBJ1-3, with no clear D. The CDR3 is CATSDPNSGNTIYF. CDR3 DNA sequence: TGTGCCACCAGTGATCCTAACTCTGGAAACACCATATATTTT.